The source of this T cell receptor beta chain is a study of blood T cell repertoires in COVID-19. The germline V gene encodes CDR1 LNHNV and CDR2 YYDKDF (reference sequence). Trimming left V 6 bases short and J 3 bases short, with 11 bases between. There are 13 residues in the CDR3. Source study methods: Using reference gene primer amplification, nucleated cell counts were estimated. TCRdb keeps only in-frame clones here, not all; method: immunoSEQ multiplex PCR. Clone size and the V and J calls come from that table; the DNA yielded D and trimming. The table includes a few hundred thousand clones, roughly 80% detected once. This clone was detected only a few times.

This receptor was taken from a man aged 60 to 75 who had recovered from COVID-19. The material sequenced was peripheral blood. This chain connects TRBV15 to TRBJ2-5; the D gene is possibly TRBD2 (5 bases). The CDR3 protein is CATRRWGEETQYF. The CDR3 coding sequence is TGTGCCACCAGGCGGTGGGGAGAAGAGACCCAGTACTTC.